Below, 30 T cell receptor beta chains from the same sample are listed, as sequenced in a study of CD8 T cells in Susac syndrome. The RNA, about 0.45 to 1 ug, was put through reverse transcription using random hexamers. One entry per CDR3 protein results from TCRdb running MiXCR on the immunoSEQ multiplex PCR reads. The sample holds a few hundred thousand distinct CDR3 sequences; approximately 95% are singletons and the top ten take about 0.088%. Sample: CD4+ T cells from PBMCs. The receptors stem from a human donor with multiple sclerosis.

V gene TRBV12-3 or TRBV12-4 combines with J gene TRBJ2-5; D gene uncertain. V was shortened by 5 bases and J by 4 bases, with 8 bases between the two germline ends. This CDR3 has 12 residues. This chain's CDR3 is CASSRSAETQYF. In DNA, the CDR3 is TGTGCCAGCAGTCGCTCGGCAGAGACCCAGTACTTC.

J is TRBJ2-3 and V is TRBV2; TRBD1 is a possible D gene (6 bases). The germline V gene encodes CDR1 SNHLY and CDR2 FYNNEI. The germline V and J ends were trimmed by 6 bases and 4 bases, with 14 bases remaining between them. CDR3 size: 14 residues. CDR3 coding DNA: TGTGCCAGCAGCCTGATGGGGGCGGCAGATACGCAGTATTTT. This sequence encodes CASSLMGAADTQYF.

CDR3 amino acids: CASSPDSGMGNIQYF. Here the CDR3 DNA reads TGTGCCAGCTCACCAGATAGCGGCATGGGAAACATTCAGTACTTC. V is TRBV18 and J is TRBJ2-4; D may be TRBD2 (6 bases). The V and J ends lost 2 bases and 6 bases respectively, with 14 bases between them. The CDR3 is 15 residues long. Germline CDR1 is KGHSH and CDR2 is LQKENI. Combining the CDR3 with reference TRBV18 and TRBJ2-4 gives the whole variable domain NAGVMQNPRHLVRRRGQEARLRCSPMKGHSHVYWYRQLPEEGLKFMVYLQKENIIDESGMPKERFSAEFPKEGPSILRIQQVVRGDSAAYFCASSPDSGMGNIQYFGAGTRLSVL.

V usage is TRBV27 and J usage is TRBJ2-5, with D hard to call. This CDR3 is built from 13 residues. CDR1 is MNHEY, CDR2 SMNVEV, per germline (reference sequence). V dropped 6 bases and J dropped 0 bases, with 8 bases sitting between them. As DNA, the CDR3 is TGTGCCAGCAGACCTCGCAACCAAGAGACCCAGTACTTC. Residues: CASRPRNQETQYF.

This rearrangement joins TRBV20-1 to TRBJ1-1; 8 nucleotides align to TRBD1. J gave up 4 bases and V 6 bases, and 7 bases lay outside the gene matches. The CDR3 length is 13 residues. From germline, CDR1 is DFQATT and CDR2 SNEGSKA (reference sequence). The CDR3 loop is CSAPDRGGTEAFF. Written as DNA, the CDR3 is TGCAGTGCCCCAGACAGGGGAGGCACTGAAGCTTTCTTT.

The chain is built from TRBV20-1 and TRBJ2-5; no firm D call. CDR3 length equals 11 residues. V lost 2 bases and J 1 base, leaving 2 bases between the germline ends. Germline V gene data show CDR1 as DFQATT and CDR2 as SNEGSKA (reference sequence). CDR3 bases: TGCAGTGCTAGAATCCAAGAGACCCAGTACTTC. This sequence encodes CSARIQETQYF.

Only one count was recorded for this clonotype. The rearrangement uses TRBV5-1 and TRBJ2-5, with D hard to call. Germline CDR1 reads SGHRS; CDR2 reads YFSETQ. Trimming took off 2 bases at V and 0 bases at J, with 11 bases between the two ends. The CDR3 has 15 amino acids. The CDR3 region has the DNA TGCGCCAGCAGCTTCCGGACGAACGACCAAGAGACCCAGTACTTC. Translating gives CASSFRTNDQETQYF.

This chain joins TRBV30 and TRBJ2-2; TRBD1 matches 7 bases. The V and J ends lost 0 bases and 5 bases, in that order; junction bases with no gene match: 3. The CDR3 has 14 residues. CDR1 GTSNPN and CDR2 SVGIG come from the germline V gene (reference sequence). In DNA form, the CDR3 reads TGTGCCTGGAGTGTAGCAGGGGGAACCGGGGAGCTGTTTTTT. This translates into CAWSVAGGTGELFF.

This rearrangement joins TRBV28 to TRBJ2-7, with D perhaps matching TRBD1 or TRBD2 (6 bases each). The CDR3 has 15 amino acids. The germline V gene has CDR1 MDHEN and CDR2 SYDVKM. Trimming removed 8 bases from V and 4 bases from J, with 21 bases in between. CDR3 region: CASGDGGGIGYEQYF. CDR3 sequence (DNA): TGTGCCAGCGGCGATGGAGGGGGTATCGGTTACGAGCAGTACTTC.

This chain uses TRBV25-1 with TRBJ2-6; a possible D gene is TRBD2 (6 bases). V gave up 0 bases and J gave up 0 bases, with 18 bases separating them. This CDR3 contains 20 residues. Germline assignment: CDR1 MGHDK and CDR2 SYGVNS. DNA for the CDR3: TGTGCCAGCAGTGAATACGGTGGACGCGGGGAAGGCTCTGGGGCCAACGTCCTGACTTTC. It specifies CASSEYGGRGEGSGANVLTF.

The chain has TRBV12-3 or TRBV12-4 and TRBJ1-1; D not certain. There are 13 residues in the CDR3. V gave up 7 bases and J gave up 0 bases, with 9 bases separating them. The CDR3 bases are TGTGCCAGCACCCTGGGTGTGAACACTGAAGCTTTCTTT. It yields the protein CASTLGVNTEAFF.

CDR3 nucleotide sequence: TGCAGTGCTAGTCCACCGAACTCTGGAAACACCATATATTTT. Protein sequence: CSASPPNSGNTIYF. V and J are TRBV20-1 and TRBJ1-3; no clear D. Germline V lookup: CDR1 DFQATT, CDR2 SNEGSKA (reference sequence). The CDR3 length is 14 residues. V was clipped by 3 bases and J by 0 bases, with 9 bases between them.

This rearrangement joins TRBV3-1 to TRBJ1-1; D remains unclear. Germline V gene lookup returns CDR1 LGHDT and CDR2 YNNKEL (reference sequence). Trimming removed 0 bases at V and 0 bases at J, with 2 bases between. The CDR3 runs to 13 residues. CDR3 sequence reads: CASSQDLNTEAFF. The CDR3 region has the DNA TGTGCCAGCAGCCAAGATCTGAACACTGAAGCTTTCTTT.

The rearrangement joins TRBV15 to TRBJ1-2; 9 bases line up with TRBD1. With V trimmed by 3 bases and J by 7 bases, 9 bases remained unmatched. Germline V gives CDR1 LNHNV, CDR2 YYDKDF (reference sequence). The CDR3 has 15 residues. The chain's CDR3 is CATSSPGTGTSGYTF. CDR3 nucleotide sequence: TGTGCCACCAGCAGCCCCGGGACAGGGACTTCTGGCTACACCTTC.

This clonotype turned up a few times. The V gene is TRBV2, the J gene TRBJ2-3; the match to TRBD2 covers 13 bases. Germline trimming cut 5 bases from V and 6 bases from J; bases unmatched to any gene: 5. Germline CDR1 reads SNHLY; CDR2 reads FYNNEI. The CDR3 has 15 residues. CDR3 region: CASSPGLAGVDTQYF. The CDR3, as DNA: TGTGCCAGCAGTCCCGGACTAGCGGGAGTTGATACGCAGTATTTT.

The V call is TRBV3-1, the J call TRBJ2-7; 8 nucleotides agree with TRBD1. The V gene end was trimmed by 3 bases and the J gene end by 3 bases; junction bases not matched to a gene: 4. The germline gives CDR1 LGHDT, CDR2 YNNKEL (reference sequence). The CDR3 has 14 residues. CDR3 region: CASSQWTGIYEQYF. CDR3 sequence (DNA): TGTGCCAGCAGCCAGTGGACAGGGATCTACGAGCAGTACTTC.

The chain has TRBV29-1 and TRBJ1-4; no reliable D call. Trimming pared 4 bases from V and 4 bases from J, leaving 13 bases between. This CDR3 spans 14 amino acids. Per germline, CDR1 SQVTM and CDR2 ANQGSEA. This CDR3 reads CSVGAWRVNEKLFF. Here the CDR3 DNA reads TGCAGCGTTGGAGCCTGGAGGGTTAATGAAAAACTGTTTTTT.

The chain couples TRBV20-1 to TRBJ2-7; 7 bases align to TRBD2. CDR1 is DFQATT and CDR2 is SNEGSKA in the germline V gene (reference sequence). Trimming took 0 bases from V and 1 from J; bases not matched to a gene: 6. This CDR3 is 15 amino acids long. The CDR3 region has the DNA TGCAGTGCTAGAGATTTCCGCGGGGGTTCCTACGAGCAGTACTTC. It codes for CSARDFRGGSYEQYF.

The chain couples TRBV20-1 to TRBJ1-5; D call uncertain. V was shortened by 0 bases and J by 6 bases, with 12 bases between the two germline ends. CDR3 length: 14 residues. CDR1 is DFQATT and CDR2 is SNEGSKA in the germline V gene (reference sequence). CDR3 loop: CSAREGWSGQPQHF. CDR3 in DNA: TGCAGTGCTAGAGAAGGGTGGAGCGGTCAGCCCCAGCATTTT.

This sequence joins TRBV18 and TRBJ2-7; D might be TRBD1 (5 bases). Trimming shortened V by 3 bases and J by 0 bases, and 12 bases separated the two germline ends. This CDR3 is 15 amino acids long. CDR1 and CDR2 from the germline V gene are KGHSH and LQKENI. The CDR3 region is CASSPVAGSSYEQYF. As DNA, the CDR3 is TGTGCCAGCTCACCGGTGGCAGGGTCCTCCTACGAGCAGTACTTC.

V is TRBV27 and J is TRBJ1-1; D might be TRBD1 (5 bases). Germline CDR1 is MNHEY and CDR2 is SMNVEV (reference sequence). The CDR3 loop spans 14 amino acids. The V end lost 11 bases, the J end lost 6 bases, and 22 bases lay between the germline ends. As DNA, the CDR3 is TGTGCCTACCTTATTGGGCAGGGCTCCCCTGAAGCTTTCTTT. This sequence encodes CAYLIGQGSPEAFF.

The rearrangement joins TRBV12-2 to TRBJ1-5; TRBD1 was called by the table and not checked on the DNA. TRBV12-2 is marked as a pseudogene. This CDR3 has 15 amino acids. The CDR3 spells CASRWQGGGNQPQHF. In DNA form, the CDR3 reads TGTGCAAGTCGCTGGCAGGGTGGGGGCAATCAGCCCCAGCATTTT.

The chain recombines TRBV29-1 with TRBJ2-2; either TRBD1 or TRBD2 may fit D (5 bases each). V was shortened by 0 bases and J by 6 bases, with 5 bases between the two germline ends. Looked up from germline, CDR1 is SQVTM and CDR2 is ANQGSEA. The CDR3 is 12 residues long. Written as DNA, the CDR3 is TGCAGCGTTGAAGAGGGACCCGGGGAGCTGTTTTTT. Encoded protein: CSVEEGPGELFF.

V is TRBV30 and J is TRBJ1-5; tentatively, D is TRBD1 (5 bases). Trimming left V 0 bases short and J 2 bases short, with 8 bases between. From germline, CDR1 is GTSNPN and CDR2 SVGIG (reference sequence). The CDR3 is 14 amino acids. Here the CDR3 reads CAWSVSRGNQPQHF. The DNA of the CDR3 is TGTGCCTGGAGTGTAAGCAGGGGCAATCAGCCCCAGCATTTT.

This chain links TRBV12-3 or TRBV12-4 with TRBJ1-1; possible D gene TRBD1, 5 bases. The V end lost 2 bases, the J end lost 3 bases, and 19 bases lay between the germline ends. The CDR3 consists of 17 residues. The CDR3 nucleotides are TGTGCCAGCAGTTTACTGTTCAGGGAAGGAGGCTACACTGAAGCTTTCTTT. Translated, it gives CASSLLFREGGYTEAFF.

The chain couples TRBV20-1 to TRBJ2-7, with TRBD2 identical over 11 bases. With 3 bases clipped from V and 5 bases from J, the junction kept 0 bases outside the gene matches. This CDR3 is built from 12 residues. Germline loops: CDR1 DFQATT, CDR2 SNEGSKA (reference sequence). The chain's CDR3 is CSARTSGNEQYF. CDR3 nucleotides: TGCAGTGCTAGGACTAGCGGGAACGAGCAGTACTTC.

The chain couples TRBV3-1 to TRBJ2-7; the D gene is possibly TRBD2 (5 bases). V dropped 0 bases and J dropped 0 bases, with 12 bases sitting between them. Per germline, CDR1 LGHDT and CDR2 YNNKEL (reference sequence). The CDR3 contains 16 residues. Written as DNA, the CDR3 is TGTGCCAGCAGCCAAGATGGGAGTGCTAGCTCCTACGAGCAGTACTTC. Translated: CASSQDGSASSYEQYF.

This clonotype has a single count. This chain's CDR3 is CASSQEGGSNGRNQPQHF. In DNA, the CDR3 is TGTGCCAGCAGCCAAGAAGGGGGGAGCAACGGGCGAAATCAGCCCCAGCATTTT. This chain joins TRBV3-1 and TRBJ1-5, with D perhaps matching TRBD1 (6 bases). Trimming shortened V by 0 bases and J by 4 bases, and 19 bases separated the two germline ends. This CDR3 has 18 residues. Germline CDR1 LGHDT, CDR2 YNNKEL (reference sequence).

In this sample, this clonotype turned up once. The rearrangement uses TRBV29-1 and TRBJ2-5; 12 positions match TRBD1. J gave up 5 bases and V 7 bases, and 8 bases lay outside the gene matches. Germline values: CDR1 SQVTM, CDR2 ANQGSEA. This CDR3 region has 14 residues. DNA for the CDR3: TGCAGCGGGACGGGGACAGGGGGCGGGGAGACCCAGTACTTC. This translates into CSGTGTGGGETQYF.

The chain employs TRBV6-6 and TRBJ1-5, with TRBD1 as a possible D gene (6 bases). Germline CDR1 and CDR2: MNHNY and SVGAGI (reference sequence). This CDR3 has 14 amino acids. The V end was cut by 5 bases, the J end by 4 bases, with 12 bases between. The CDR3 DNA sequence: TGTGCCAGCAGTCGACAGGAGGTAAATCAGCCCCAGCATTTT. Translating it yields CASSRQEVNQPQHF.